The rows below give T cell receptor beta chains drawn from one sample of a study of T-cell memory formation after mild COVID-19. TCRdb processed the 5' RACE reads anew with MiXCR; each CDR3 protein has one entry. The sample records 95,000 to 120,000 distinct CDR3 sequences, approximately 21% being singletons. Sequences were obtained from PBMCs or a T cell subset sorted from them (not recorded which). All receptors derive from a man between 18 and 35 years old who had mild COVID-19 (a few samples of this study predate the infection). Cell type and time point are not known. Both conserved end residues are part of each CDR3. Each record gives: J gene, D gene, clone size, V gene, CDR3 protein, CDR3 DNA. The D gene is left open where the match is weak. Where a row states a size, it is once, few, many or the class of an expanded clone; other rows omit it.

TRBJ2-2 . . TRBV5-5 CASSLNNGELFF TGTGCCAGCAGCTTGAATAACGGGGAGCTGTTTTTT
TRBJ2-1 . . TRBV7-2 CASSFGFLYYNEQFF TGTGCCAGCAGCTTTGGGTTCCTCTACTACAATGAGCAGTTCTTC
TRBJ2-4 . few TRBV29-1 CSVETGEDIIQYF TGCAGCGTTGAGACTGGGGAGGATATTATTCAGTACTTC
TRBJ1-1 . few TRBV11-3 CASSPHPGTEAFF TGTGCCAGCAGCCCACACCCCGGAACTGAAGCTTTCTTT
TRBJ1-2 TRBD1 . TRBV4-1 CASSQDSRGIYGYTF TGCGCCAGCAGCCAAGATTCCAGGGGGATCTATGGCTACACCTTC
TRBJ2-3 . . TRBV4-1 CASRINLASTDTQYF TGCGCCAGCAGGATTAACCTCGCTAGCACAGATACGCAGTATTTT
TRBJ1-1 . few TRBV19 CASSGRADMNTEAFF TGTGCCAGTAGCGGGAGGGCTGACATGAACACTGAAGCTTTCTTT
TRBJ2-2 . . TRBV6-2/TRBV6-3 CASSYSRATGELFF TGTGCCAGCAGTTACAGTCGGGCCACCGGGGAGCTGTTTTTT
TRBJ2-3 TRBD2 . TRBV10-3 CAISERVGGGSTDTQYF TGTGCCATCAGTGAGAGGGTAGGCGGGGGAAGCACAGATACGCAGTATTTT
TRBJ2-2 . many TRBV30 CAWSAAPESGELFF TGTGCCTGGAGTGCGGCTCCGGAGTCCGGGGAGCTGTTTTTT
TRBJ1-2 TRBD1 once TRBV20-1 CSVRTDREPNYGYTF TGCAGTGTTCGAACTGACAGGGAGCCTAACTATGGCTACACCTTC
TRBJ2-2 . . TRBV6-2/TRBV6-3 CASSSPDTGELFF TGTGCCAGCAGTTCCCCTGACACCGGGGAGCTGTTTTTT
TRBJ2-3 . . TRBV20-1 CSARPGSTQYF TGCAGTGCTAGACCTGGGAGTACGCAGTATTTT
TRBJ2-1 TRBD2 . TRBV15 CATSGGLAGRSNSEQFF TGTGCCACCAGCGGCGGACTAGCGGGGAGATCCAATAGCGAGCAGTTCTTC
TRBJ1-3 TRBD1 . TRBV7-9 CASSGKGQDKPVSSGNTIYF TGTGCCAGCAGCGGTAAGGGACAGGACAAACCCGTCTCCTCTGGAAACACCATATATTTT
TRBJ2-3 . many TRBV12-3/TRBV12-4 CASSQSMDTQYF TGTGCCAGCAGCCAGTCCATGGATACGCAGTATTTT
TRBJ1-1 TRBD1 few TRBV12-3/TRBV12-4 CASRRTGGFEAFF TGTGCCAGCAGACGGACAGGGGGCTTTGAAGCTTTCTTT
TRBJ1-1 TRBD1 . TRBV5-1 CASSLEGQGGTEAFF TGCGCCAGCAGCTTGGAGGGACAGGGGGGCACTGAAGCTTTCTTT
TRBJ2-3 . . TRBV7-9 CASSLSPTSRLEDTQYF TGTGCCAGCAGCTTAAGCCCCACTAGTCGACTTGAAGATACGCAGTATTTT
TRBJ1-1 . many TRBV7-9 CASSPMNTEAFF TGTGCCAGCAGCCCGATGAACACTGAAGCTTTCTTT
TRBJ2-3 . few TRBV4-2 CASSQSPLGDTQYF TGTGCCAGCAGCCAGTCACCTCTCGGGGATACGCAGTATTTT
TRBJ2-6 . . TRBV6-6 CASSYSWDYSGANVLTF TGTGCCAGCAGTTACTCGTGGGATTACTCTGGGGCCAACGTCCTGACTTTC
TRBJ1-1 . few TRBV7-9 CASSPVGALPTEAFF TGTGCCAGCAGCCCCGTGGGGGCGCTGCCCACTGAAGCTTTCTTT
TRBJ2-3 . few TRBV3-1 CASSPAAPIGDTQYF TGTGCCAGCAGCCCGGCAGCCCCGATTGGGGATACGCAGTATTTT
TRBJ2-3 TRBD1 few TRBV15 CATSVWDRGVDTQYF TGTGCCACCAGCGTCTGGGACAGGGGGGTCGATACGCAGTATTTT
TRBJ2-1 . . TRBV7-9 CASSYGLGVSYEQFF TGTGCCAGCAGTTACGGGCTGGGTGTATCGTATGAGCAGTTCTTC
TRBJ2-3 TRBD2 few TRBV2 CASRGLAGVDTDTQYF TGTGCCAGCAGAGGACTAGCGGGGGTGGACACAGATACGCAGTATTTT
TRBJ1-1 . few TRBV2 CAIKGEAFF TGTGCCATAAAGGGTGAAGCTTTCTTT
TRBJ2-5 TRBD2 few TRBV7-2 CASRILAGYETQYF TGTGCCAGCCGTATCCTAGCGGGGTACGAGACCCAGTACTTC
TRBJ2-3 . . TRBV12-3/TRBV12-4 CASSWGRDTDTQYF TGTGCCAGCAGTTGGGGCAGAGACACAGATACGCAGTATTTT
TRBJ1-2 TRBD1 . TRBV29-1 CSVDEQGAKGYTF TGCAGCGTTGACGAACAGGGGGCGAAGGGCTACACCTTC
TRBJ1-2 . . TRBV6-5 CASTHGGVGYTF TGTGCCAGCACCCACGGGGGGGTCGGCTACACCTTC